What follows are 13 T cell receptor beta chains derived from one specimen sequenced in a study of long-term antiretroviral therapy in people with HIV. Version v3.0 of the immunoSEQ assay was performed at survey level. Here immunoSEQ multiplex PCR was the method, and the copy in TCRdb shows in-frame clones only, minus some. The data show some 33,000 clones, 97% seen once. The specimen was unsorted PBMCs, collected 7.6 years after starting antiretroviral therapy. Receptor source: a young man with HIV.

The chain carries TRBV30 and TRBJ1-5, with a tentative D call TRBD1 (5 bases). CDR3 length: 16 residues. The V gene lost 1 base and the J gene lost 4 bases, with 17 bases spanning the gap. Germline V gene data show CDR1 as GTSNPN and CDR2 as SVGIG (reference sequence). The CDR3 loop is CAWSAVGRGGNQPQHF. In DNA, the CDR3 is TGTGCCTGGAGTGCCGTCGGGAGGGGAGGGAATCAGCCCCAGCATTTT. The whole variable domain, filled in from reference TRBV30 and TRBJ1-5, reads SQTIHQWPATLVQPVGSPLSLECTVEGTSNPNLYWYRQAAGRGLQLLFYSVGIGQISSEVPQNLSASRPQDRQFILSSKKLLLSDSGFYLCAWSAVGRGGNQPQHFGDGTRLSIL.

The chain recombines TRBV6-4 with TRBJ2-1; D is ambiguous. Trimming cost V 4 bases and J 7 bases, with 20 bases left between them. The CDR3 contains 16 residues. Germline lookup yields CDR1 MRHNA and CDR2 SNTAGT. In DNA, the CDR3 is TGTGCCAGCAGTGCTTCCGTACGGGCTTTTCCAAATGAGCAGTTCTTC. This encodes CASSASVRAFPNEQFF.

The chain combines TRBV11-2 with TRBJ2-7; D remains unclear. The CDR3 has 14 amino acids. The germline V gene encodes CDR1 SGHAT and CDR2 FQNNGV. Trimming shortened V by 1 base and J by 2 bases, and 9 bases separated the two germline ends. Here the CDR3 DNA reads TGTGCCAGCAGCTTAGGTGGGCTCCCCTACGAGCAGTACTTC. Protein product: CASSLGGLPYEQYF.

This chain links TRBV9 with TRBJ1-4; no clear D. In germline, CDR1 is SGDLS, CDR2 YYNGEE. Trimming left V 4 bases short and J 4 bases short, with 5 bases between. CDR3 length: 12 amino acids. DNA for the CDR3: TGTGCCAGCAGCTCCAATAATGAAAAACTGTTTTTT. Protein sequence: CASSSNNEKLFF.

The chain is built from TRBV2 and TRBJ2-2; no clear D. V lost 5 bases and J lost 6, with 10 bases in between. This CDR3 contains 13 residues. In germline, CDR1 is SNHLY, CDR2 FYNNEI. CDR3 in amino acids: CASSTQVAGELFF. CDR3 nucleotide sequence: TGTGCCAGCAGTACTCAGGTAGCCGGGGAGCTGTTTTTT.

The rearrangement uses TRBV19 and TRBJ1-2; D is ambiguous. There are 14 residues in the CDR3. Germline V gene data show CDR1 as LNHDA and CDR2 as SQIVND (reference sequence). V was shortened by 4 bases and J by 0 bases, with 9 bases between the two germline ends. The CDR3 protein is CASSTHEANYGYTF. In DNA form, the CDR3 reads TGTGCCAGTAGTACACACGAAGCTAACTATGGCTACACCTTC.

This chain joins TRBV4-1 and TRBJ1-1; 7 bases agree with TRBD1. CDR1 and CDR2 from the germline V gene are MGHRA and YSYEKL. The CDR3 extends over 16 amino acids. Trimming removed 4 bases from V and 0 bases from J; junction bases left unmatched: 8. The CDR3 sequence: CASSLYGTDMNTEAFF. DNA of the CDR3: TGCGCCAGCAGCCTCTATGGGACAGACATGAACACTGAAGCTTTCTTT.

The chain uses TRBV7-9 and TRBJ2-5, with 7 bases that match TRBD1. The CDR3 extends over 14 amino acids. After removal of 5 bases from V and 5 bases from J, the junction contained 8 bases not matched to a gene. Germline V gene sequence: CDR1 SEHNR, CDR2 FQNEAQ (reference sequence). The CDR3 region is CASSLGQERETQYF. As DNA, the CDR3 is TGTGCCAGCAGCCTCGGACAGGAGCGGGAGACCCAGTACTTC.

V gene TRBV29-1 combines with J gene TRBJ2-2; TRBD2 is a possible D gene (5 bases). The CDR3 has 11 amino acids. V was trimmed by 6 bases and J by 3 bases, leaving 5 bases between them. Germline V lookup: CDR1 SQVTM, CDR2 ANQGSEA. The CDR3 DNA reads TGCAGCGTGAGGGACACCGGGGAGCTGTTTTTT. It encodes CSVRDTGELFF.

This chain links TRBV10-1 with TRBJ1-4, with D perhaps TRBD1 (5 bases). Between the trimmed V and J ends, which lost 9 bases and 0 bases, there was a span of 8 bases. The CDR3 is 13 residues long. From germline, CDR1 is WNHNN and CDR2 SYGVQD (reference sequence). The CDR3 DNA reads TGCGCCAGTGACAGTTCAACTAATGAAAAACTGTTTTTT. This codes for CASDSSTNEKLFF.

The CDR3 reads CASSPGSGNEQFF. The CDR3 DNA reads TGTGCCAGCAGCCCAGGGAGTGGCAATGAGCAGTTCTTC. The J gene is TRBJ2-1, the V gene TRBV11-2; D tentatively fits TRBD1 or TRBD2 (5 bases each). V lost 5 bases, J lost 6 bases, and 11 bases lay in between. Germline CDR1 and CDR2: SGHAT and FQNNGV. This CDR3 comprises 13 residues. The full variable domain, rest sourced from reference TRBV11-2 and TRBJ2-1, is EAGVAQSPRYKIIEKRQSVAFWCNPISGHATLYWYQQILGQGPKLLIQFQNNGVVDDSQLPKDRFSAERLKGVDSTLKIQPAKLEDSAVYLCASSPGSGNEQFFGPGTRLTVL.

The chain carries TRBV10-3 and TRBJ1-3; D remains ambiguous. Germline V gene sequence: CDR1 ENHRY, CDR2 SYGVKD. The V end lost 1 base, the J end lost 4 bases, and 11 bases lay between the germline ends. The CDR3 runs to 15 residues. In nucleotides, the CDR3 is TGTGCCATCAGTGAGTATTCGGCACCGGGAAACACCATATATTTT. This translates into CAISEYSAPGNTIYF.

This clone was recorded only once. The J gene is TRBJ2-2, the V gene TRBV19; D could derive from TRBD1 or TRBD2 (5 bases each). Germline assignment: CDR1 LNHDA and CDR2 SQIVND (reference sequence). The V gene lost 3 bases and the J gene lost 3 bases, with 14 bases spanning the gap. The CDR3 runs to 16 residues. CDR3 bases: TGTGCCAGTAGTATCTTGGGGCCGGGGTACACCGGGGAGCTGTTTTTT. Its protein is CASSILGPGYTGELFF.